This T cell receptor beta chain derives from a study of shared clonotypes between healthy human individuals. Per sorted-subset replicate PCR, input was around 220 ng DNA, representing about 32,000 T cell genomes. Sequencing used immunoSEQ multiplex PCR; TCRdb keeps in-frame clones, though not all of them. The profile shows roughly 170,000 clones, 66% of them singletons. Germline CDR1 is SGHTS and CDR2 is YDEGEE. The CDR3 sequence is 15 residues long. V lost 3 bases, J lost 5 bases, and 7 bases stayed unmatched. The sample was memory CD4+ T cells sorted from blood. As for subset: CD45RA-negative fraction. V is TRBV5-8 and J is TRBJ2-3, with 9 bases aligning to TRBD2. This receptor was taken from a man aged 30-40 years in good health. CDR3 protein: CASSSYAGGLDTQYF. The CDR3 bases are TGTGCCAGCAGCTCCTACGCGGGAGGGCTAGATACGCAGTATTTT.